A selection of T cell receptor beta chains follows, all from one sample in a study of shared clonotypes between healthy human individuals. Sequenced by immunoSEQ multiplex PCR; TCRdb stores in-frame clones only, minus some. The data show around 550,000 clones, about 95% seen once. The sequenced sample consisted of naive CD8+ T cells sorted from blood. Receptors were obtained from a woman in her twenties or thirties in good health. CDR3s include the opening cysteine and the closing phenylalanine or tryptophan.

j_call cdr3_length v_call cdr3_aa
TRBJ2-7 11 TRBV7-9 CASSLGAEQYF
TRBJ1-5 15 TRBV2 CASRGTGGVDQPQHF
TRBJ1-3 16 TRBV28 CASSTDDSLSGNTIYF
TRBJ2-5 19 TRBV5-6 CASSSPGLAGGGTEETQYF
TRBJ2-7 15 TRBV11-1 CASSWGLAPSYEQYF
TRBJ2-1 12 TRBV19 CASSNDYNEQFF
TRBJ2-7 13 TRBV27 CASSSSGGYEQYF
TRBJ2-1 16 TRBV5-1 CASSPKGSGSGNEQFF
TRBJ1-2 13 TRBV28 CASSWWAEDGYTF
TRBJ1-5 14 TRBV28 CASINQGAEQPQHF
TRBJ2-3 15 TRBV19 CASNTGITSTDTQYF
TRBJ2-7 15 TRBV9 CASSVARAAVGEQYF
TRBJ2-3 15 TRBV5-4 CASSFPQRGTDTQYF
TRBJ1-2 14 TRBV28 CASSSGGAGYGYTF
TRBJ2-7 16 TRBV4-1 CASSQDGGPIAYEQYF
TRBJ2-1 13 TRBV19 CASSIGAYNEQFF
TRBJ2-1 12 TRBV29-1 CSAVVPYNEQFF
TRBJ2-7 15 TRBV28 CASSPGLVSSYEQYF
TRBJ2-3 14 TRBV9 CASSVLSNSDTQYF
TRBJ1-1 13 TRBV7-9 CASSQDSATEAFF
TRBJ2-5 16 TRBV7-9 CASSTRAGERVETQYF
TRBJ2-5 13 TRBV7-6 CASSSGGGETQYF
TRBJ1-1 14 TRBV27 CASSLGQGMGEAFF
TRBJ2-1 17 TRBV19 CAKTGGVAVSSYNEQFF
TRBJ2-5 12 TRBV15 CATSRVEETQYF
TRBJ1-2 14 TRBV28 CASSLYGEDYGYTF
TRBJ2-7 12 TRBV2 CASSDEVGEQYF
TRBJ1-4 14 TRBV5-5 CASSLRGSVEKLFF
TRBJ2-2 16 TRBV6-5 CASSYSSGLWTGELFF
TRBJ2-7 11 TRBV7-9 CASSLGGASVF
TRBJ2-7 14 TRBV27 CASSFGRVGYEQYF
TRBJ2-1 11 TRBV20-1 CSARLVYEQFF
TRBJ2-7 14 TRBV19 CASSGARETREQYF
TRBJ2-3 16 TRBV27 CASSRGTSVSTDTQYF
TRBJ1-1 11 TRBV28 CASSQGAEAFF
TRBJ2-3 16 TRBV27 CASSLLAGSDTDTQYF
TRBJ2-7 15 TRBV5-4 CASSSPGLEVYEQYF
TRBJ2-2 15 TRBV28 CASSLFTGTVGELFF
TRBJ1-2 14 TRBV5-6 CASSLHTGGQGYTF
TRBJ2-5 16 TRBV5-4 CASSLGWTGPQETQYF
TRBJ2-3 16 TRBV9 CASSVGRALYTDTQYF
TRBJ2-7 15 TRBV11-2 CASSNPPLNSYEQYF
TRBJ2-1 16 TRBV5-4 CASSRSGRRPYNEQFF
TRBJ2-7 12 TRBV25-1 CASKGQPYEQYF
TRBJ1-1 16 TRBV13 CASSFRDRGENTEAFF
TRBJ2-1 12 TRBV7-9 CASSSDLAGPIF
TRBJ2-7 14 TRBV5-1 CASSLAGGGYEQYF
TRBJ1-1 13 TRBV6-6 CASSYEQGTEAFF
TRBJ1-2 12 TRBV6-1 CASKGAGYGYTF
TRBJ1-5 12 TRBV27 CASSHSNQPQHF
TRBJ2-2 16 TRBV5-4 CASSRLAGENTGELFF
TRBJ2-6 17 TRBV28 CASRETGASSGANVLTF